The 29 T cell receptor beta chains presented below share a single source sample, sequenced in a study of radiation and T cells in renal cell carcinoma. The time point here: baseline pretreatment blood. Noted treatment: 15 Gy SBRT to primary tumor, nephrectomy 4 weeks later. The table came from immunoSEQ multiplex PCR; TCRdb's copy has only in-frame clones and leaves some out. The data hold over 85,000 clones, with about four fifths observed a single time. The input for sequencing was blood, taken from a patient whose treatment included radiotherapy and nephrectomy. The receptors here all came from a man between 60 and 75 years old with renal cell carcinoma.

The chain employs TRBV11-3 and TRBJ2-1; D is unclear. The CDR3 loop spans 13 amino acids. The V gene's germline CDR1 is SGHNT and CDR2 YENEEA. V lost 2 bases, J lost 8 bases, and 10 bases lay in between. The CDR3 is CASSLNVLDEQFF. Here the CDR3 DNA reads TGTGCCAGCAGCTTAAACGTTCTGGATGAGCAGTTCTTC.

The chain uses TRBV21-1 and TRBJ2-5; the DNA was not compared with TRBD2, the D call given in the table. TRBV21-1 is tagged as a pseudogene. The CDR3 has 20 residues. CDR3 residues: CASGERGTLVRTRLQETQYF. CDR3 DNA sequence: TGTGCCAGCGGGGAGCGGGGTACCTTAGTTCGCACCCGTCTCCAAGAGACCCAGTACTTC.

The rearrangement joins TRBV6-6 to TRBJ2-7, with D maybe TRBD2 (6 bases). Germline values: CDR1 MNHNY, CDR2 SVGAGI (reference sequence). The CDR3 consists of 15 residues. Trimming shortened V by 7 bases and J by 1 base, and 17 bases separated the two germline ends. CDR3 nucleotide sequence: TGTGCCAGCACCCCCCCCGGGGGAGGATCCTACGAGCAGTACTTC. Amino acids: CASTPPGGGSYEQYF.

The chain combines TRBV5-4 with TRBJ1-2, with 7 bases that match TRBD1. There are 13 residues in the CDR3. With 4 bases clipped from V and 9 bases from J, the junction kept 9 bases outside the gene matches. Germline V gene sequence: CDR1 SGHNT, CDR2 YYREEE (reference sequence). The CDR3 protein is CASSPAGGLSYTF. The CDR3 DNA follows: TGTGCCAGCAGCCCAGCAGGGGGTCTTAGCTACACCTTC.

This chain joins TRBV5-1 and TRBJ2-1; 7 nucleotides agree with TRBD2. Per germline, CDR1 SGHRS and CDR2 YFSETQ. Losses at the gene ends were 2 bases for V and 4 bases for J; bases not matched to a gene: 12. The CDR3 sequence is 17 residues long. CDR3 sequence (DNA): TGCGCCAGCAGCTTAGGTCCTAACCAAGCGGGATACAATGAGCAGTTCTTC. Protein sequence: CASSLGPNQAGYNEQFF.

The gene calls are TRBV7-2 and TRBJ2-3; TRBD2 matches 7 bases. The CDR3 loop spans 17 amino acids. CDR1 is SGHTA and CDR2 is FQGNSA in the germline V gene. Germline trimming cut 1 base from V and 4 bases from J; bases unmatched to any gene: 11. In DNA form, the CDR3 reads TGTGCCAGCAGCTTAGTTGGGGCCGGGGAGGGGTCAGATACGCAGTATTTT. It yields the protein CASSLVGAGEGSDTQYF.

In DNA, the CDR3 is TGTGCCAGCAGCCGAGAGGGGACGGGGGGCTACGAGCAGTACTTC. Translating it yields CASSREGTGGYEQYF. The gene calls are TRBV4-2 and TRBJ2-7; 7 positions match TRBD2. Per the germline V gene, CDR1 is LGHNA and CDR2 is YNFKEQ. CDR3 length: 15 amino acids. The trim removed 4 bases at V and 3 bases at J, leaving 9 bases unmatched.

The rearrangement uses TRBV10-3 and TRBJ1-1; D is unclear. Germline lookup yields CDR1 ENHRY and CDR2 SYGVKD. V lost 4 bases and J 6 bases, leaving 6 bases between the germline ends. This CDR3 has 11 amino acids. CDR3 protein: CAISAASEAFF. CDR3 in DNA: TGTGCCATCAGTGCCGCCTCTGAAGCTTTCTTT.

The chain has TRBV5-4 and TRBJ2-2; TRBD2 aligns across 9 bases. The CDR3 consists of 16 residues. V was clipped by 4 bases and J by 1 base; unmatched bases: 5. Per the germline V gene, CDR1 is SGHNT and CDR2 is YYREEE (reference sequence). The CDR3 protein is CASSPKTSGNTGELFF. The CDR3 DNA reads TGTGCCAGCAGCCCAAAGACTAGCGGGAACACCGGGGAGCTGTTTTTT.

The CDR3 is CSAGREFEQYF. The DNA for the CDR3 is TGCAGTGCTGGCCGGGAGTTTGAGCAGTACTTC. The chain has TRBV20-1 and TRBJ2-7, with D perhaps TRBD2 (6 bases). V was shortened by 5 bases and J by 7 bases, with 12 bases between the two germline ends. Looked up from germline, CDR1 is DFQATT and CDR2 is SNEGSKA (reference sequence). The CDR3 extends over 11 amino acids.

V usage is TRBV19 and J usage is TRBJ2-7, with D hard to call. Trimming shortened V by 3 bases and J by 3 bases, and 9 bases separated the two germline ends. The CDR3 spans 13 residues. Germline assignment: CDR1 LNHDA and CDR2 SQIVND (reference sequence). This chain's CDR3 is CASSIGQHYEQYF. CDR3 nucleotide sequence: TGTGCCAGTAGTATCGGCCAACACTACGAGCAGTACTTC.

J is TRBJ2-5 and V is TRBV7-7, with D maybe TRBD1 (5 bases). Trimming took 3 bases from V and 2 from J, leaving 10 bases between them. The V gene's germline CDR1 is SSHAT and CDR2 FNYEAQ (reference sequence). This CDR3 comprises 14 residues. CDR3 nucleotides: TGTGCCAGCAGCTTCTCGAGACAGCAAGAGACCCAGTACTTC. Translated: CASSFSRQQETQYF.

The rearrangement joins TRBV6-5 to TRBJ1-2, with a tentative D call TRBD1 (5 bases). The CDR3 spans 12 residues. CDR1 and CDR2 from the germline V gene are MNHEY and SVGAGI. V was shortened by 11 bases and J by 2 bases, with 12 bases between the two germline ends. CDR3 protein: CAAAGTNYGYTF. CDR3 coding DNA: TGTGCCGCAGCAGGGACGAACTATGGCTACACCTTC.

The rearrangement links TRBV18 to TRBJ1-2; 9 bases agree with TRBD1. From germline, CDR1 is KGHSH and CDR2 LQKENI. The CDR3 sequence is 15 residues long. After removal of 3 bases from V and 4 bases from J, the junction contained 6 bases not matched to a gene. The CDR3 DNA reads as TGTGCCAGCTCACCCACAGGGGGCCGGGGCTATGGCTACACCTTC. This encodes CASSPTGGRGYGYTF.

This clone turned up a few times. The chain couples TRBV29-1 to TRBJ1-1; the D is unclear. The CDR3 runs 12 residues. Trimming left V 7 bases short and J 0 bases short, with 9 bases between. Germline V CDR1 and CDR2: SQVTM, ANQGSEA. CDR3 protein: CSGGDMNTEAFF. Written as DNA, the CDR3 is TGCAGCGGTGGGGATATGAACACTGAAGCTTTCTTT.

This CDR3 is CASSQDRPSGWYEQYF. CDR3 in DNA: TGCGCCAGCAGCCAAGATAGGCCTAGCGGGTGGTACGAGCAGTACTTC. This chain connects TRBV4-3 to TRBJ2-7, with TRBD2 matching 8 bases. The CDR3 is made up of 16 amino acids. V gave up 0 bases and J gave up 4 bases; unmatched junction bases: 8. Germline-derived CDR1 and CDR2 are LGHNA and YSLEER.

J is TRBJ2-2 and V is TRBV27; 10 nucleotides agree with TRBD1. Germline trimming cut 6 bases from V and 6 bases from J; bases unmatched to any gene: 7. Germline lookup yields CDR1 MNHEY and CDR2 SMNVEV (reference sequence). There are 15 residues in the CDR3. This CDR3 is CASRPGQGRPGELFF. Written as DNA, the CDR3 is TGTGCCAGCAGACCGGGACAGGGGAGGCCCGGGGAGCTGTTTTTT.

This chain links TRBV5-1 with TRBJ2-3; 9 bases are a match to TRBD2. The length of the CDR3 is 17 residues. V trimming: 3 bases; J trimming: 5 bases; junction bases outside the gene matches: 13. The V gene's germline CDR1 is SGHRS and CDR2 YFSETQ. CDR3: CASSSLGLAGDQDTQYF. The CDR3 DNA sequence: TGCGCCAGCAGCTCGCTCGGCTTAGCGGGAGACCAAGATACGCAGTATTTT.

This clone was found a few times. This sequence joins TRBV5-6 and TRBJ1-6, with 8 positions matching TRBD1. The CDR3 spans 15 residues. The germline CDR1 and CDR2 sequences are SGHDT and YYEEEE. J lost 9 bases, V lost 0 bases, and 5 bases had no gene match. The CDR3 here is CASSLAGTGSSPLHF. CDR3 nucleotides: TGTGCCAGCAGCTTGGCCGGGACAGGATCTTCACCCCTCCACTTT.

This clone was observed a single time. The CDR3 bases are TGTGCCAGCAGCTTAGGAACAGGAGGCGAGCAGTACTTC. This gives the protein CASSLGTGGEQYF. This chain links TRBV7-6 with TRBJ2-7; D may match TRBD1 or TRBD2 (5 bases each). This CDR3 has 13 amino acids. The V gene's germline CDR1 is SGHVS and CDR2 FNYEAQ. V lost 1 base to trimming and J lost 6 bases, with 10 bases between them.

CDR3 region: CAWSQQGTQYF. CDR3 DNA sequence: TGTGCCTGGAGTCAACAGGGGACCCAGTACTTC. V is TRBV30 and J is TRBJ2-5; TRBD1 is a possible D gene (6 bases). The CDR3 consists of 11 residues. Trimming pared 2 bases from V and 7 bases from J, leaving 8 bases between. CDR1 is GTSNPN, CDR2 SVGIG, per germline (reference sequence). The whole variable domain, filled in from reference TRBV30 and TRBJ2-5, reads SQTIHQWPATLVQPVGSPLSLECTVEGTSNPNLYWYRQAAGRGLQLLFYSVGIGQISSEVPQNLSASRPQDRQFILSSKKLLLSDSGFYLCAWSQQGTQYFGPGTRLLVL.

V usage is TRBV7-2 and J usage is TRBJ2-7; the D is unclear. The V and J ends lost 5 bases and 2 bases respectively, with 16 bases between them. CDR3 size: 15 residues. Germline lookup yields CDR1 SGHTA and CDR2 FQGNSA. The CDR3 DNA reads TGTGCCAGCAGCCAGCTAGAATACTCCGCCTACGAGCAGTACTTC. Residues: CASSQLEYSAYEQYF.

Here the CDR3 reads CASSVSSGLSYEQYF. CDR3 nucleotide sequence: TGTGCCAGCAGTGTTTCTAGCGGGTTGTCCTACGAGCAGTACTTC. The chain combines TRBV6-1 with TRBJ2-7; 8 bases line up with TRBD2. Germline CDR1 and CDR2: MNHNS and SASEGT. Unmatched junction bases numbered 6, after V lost 4 bases and J lost 1 base. This CDR3 spans 15 amino acids.

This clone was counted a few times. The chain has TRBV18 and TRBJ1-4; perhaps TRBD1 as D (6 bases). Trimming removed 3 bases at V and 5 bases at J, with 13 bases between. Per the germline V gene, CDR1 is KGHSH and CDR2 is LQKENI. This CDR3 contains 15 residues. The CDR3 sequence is CASSPGGRQNEKLFF. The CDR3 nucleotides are TGTGCCAGCTCACCGGGGGGCAGACAGAATGAAAAACTGTTTTTT. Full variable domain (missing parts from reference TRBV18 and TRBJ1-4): NAGVMQNPRHLVRRRGQEARLRCSPMKGHSHVYWYRQLPEEGLKFMVYLQKENIIDESGMPKERFSAEFPKEGPSILRIQQVVRGDSAAYFCASSPGGRQNEKLFFGSGTQLSVL.

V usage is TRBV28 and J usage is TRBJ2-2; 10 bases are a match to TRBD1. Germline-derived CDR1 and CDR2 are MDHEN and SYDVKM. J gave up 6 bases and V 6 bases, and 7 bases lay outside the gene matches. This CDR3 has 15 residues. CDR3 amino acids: CASSSGTGAPGELFF. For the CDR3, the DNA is TGTGCCAGCAGCTCCGGGACAGGGGCCCCCGGGGAGCTGTTTTTT.

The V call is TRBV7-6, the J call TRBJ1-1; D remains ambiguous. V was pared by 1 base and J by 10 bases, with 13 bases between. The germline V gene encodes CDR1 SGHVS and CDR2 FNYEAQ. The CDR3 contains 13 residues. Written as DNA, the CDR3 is TGTGCCAGCAGCTTAGAGAGGGTCAGTGTAGCTTTCTTT. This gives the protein CASSLERVSVAFF.

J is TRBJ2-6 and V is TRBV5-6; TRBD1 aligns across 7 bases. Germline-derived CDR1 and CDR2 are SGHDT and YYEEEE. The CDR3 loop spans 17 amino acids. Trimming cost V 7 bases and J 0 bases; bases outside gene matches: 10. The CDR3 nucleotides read TGTGCCAGCTTCGAACAGGGGTGGATCTCTGGGGCCAACGTCCTGACTTTC. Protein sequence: CASFEQGWISGANVLTF.

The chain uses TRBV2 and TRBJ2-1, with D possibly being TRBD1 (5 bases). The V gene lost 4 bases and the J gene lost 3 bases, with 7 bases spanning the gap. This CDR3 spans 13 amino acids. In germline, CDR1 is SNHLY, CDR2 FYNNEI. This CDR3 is CASSVDSYNEQFF. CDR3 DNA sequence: TGTGCCAGCAGTGTTGACAGCTACAATGAGCAGTTCTTC.

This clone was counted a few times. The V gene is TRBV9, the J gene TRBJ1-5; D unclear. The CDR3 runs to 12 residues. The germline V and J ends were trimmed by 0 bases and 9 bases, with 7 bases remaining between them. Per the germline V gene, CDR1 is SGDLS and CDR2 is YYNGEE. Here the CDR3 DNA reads TGTGCCAGCAGCGTAGAAGGAGGGCCCCAGCATTTT. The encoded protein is CASSVEGGPQHF.